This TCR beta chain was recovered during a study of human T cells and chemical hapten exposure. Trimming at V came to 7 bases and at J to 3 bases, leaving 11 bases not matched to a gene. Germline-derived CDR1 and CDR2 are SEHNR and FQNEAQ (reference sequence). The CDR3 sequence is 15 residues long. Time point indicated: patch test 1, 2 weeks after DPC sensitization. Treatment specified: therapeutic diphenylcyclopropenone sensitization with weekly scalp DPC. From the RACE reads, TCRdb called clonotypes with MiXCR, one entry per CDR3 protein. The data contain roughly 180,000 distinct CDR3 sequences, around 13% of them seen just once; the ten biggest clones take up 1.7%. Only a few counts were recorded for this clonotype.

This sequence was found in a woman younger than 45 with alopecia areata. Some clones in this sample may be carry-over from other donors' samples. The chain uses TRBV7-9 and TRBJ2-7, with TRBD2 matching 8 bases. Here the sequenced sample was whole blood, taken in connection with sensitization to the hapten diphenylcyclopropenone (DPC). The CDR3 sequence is CASTSGVAGGYEQYF. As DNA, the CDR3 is TGTGCCAGCACCTCTGGCGTGGCGGGGGGCTACGAGCAGTACTTC.